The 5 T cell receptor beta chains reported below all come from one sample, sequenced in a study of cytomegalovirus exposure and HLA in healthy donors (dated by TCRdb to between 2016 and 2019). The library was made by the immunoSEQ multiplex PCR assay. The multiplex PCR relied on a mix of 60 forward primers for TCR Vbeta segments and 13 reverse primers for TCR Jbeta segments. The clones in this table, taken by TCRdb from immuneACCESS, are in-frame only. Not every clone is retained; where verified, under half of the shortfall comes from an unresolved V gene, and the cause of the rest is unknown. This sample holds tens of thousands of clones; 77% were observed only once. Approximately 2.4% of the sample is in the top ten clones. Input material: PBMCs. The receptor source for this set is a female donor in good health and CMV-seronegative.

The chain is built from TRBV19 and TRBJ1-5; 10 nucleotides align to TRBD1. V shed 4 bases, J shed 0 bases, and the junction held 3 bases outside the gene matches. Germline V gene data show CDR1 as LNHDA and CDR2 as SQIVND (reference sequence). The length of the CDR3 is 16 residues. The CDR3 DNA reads TGTGCCAGTAGTACCGGGGACAGGGGTAGCAATCAGCCCCAGCATTTT. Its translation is CASSTGDRGSNQPQHF.

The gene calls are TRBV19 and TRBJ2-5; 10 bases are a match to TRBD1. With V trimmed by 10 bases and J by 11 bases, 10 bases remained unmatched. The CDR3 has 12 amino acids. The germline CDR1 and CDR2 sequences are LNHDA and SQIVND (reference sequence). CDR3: CATGTGDAQQYF. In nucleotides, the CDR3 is TGTGCCACCGGGACAGGGGATGCTCAGCAGTACTTC.

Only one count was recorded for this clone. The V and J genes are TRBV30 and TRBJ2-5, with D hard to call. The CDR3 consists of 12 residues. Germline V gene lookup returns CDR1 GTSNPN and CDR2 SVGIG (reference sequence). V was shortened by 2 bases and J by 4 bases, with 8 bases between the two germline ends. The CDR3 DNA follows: TGTGCCTGGAGTAGCCTACGAGAGACCCAGTACTTC. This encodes CAWSSLRETQYF. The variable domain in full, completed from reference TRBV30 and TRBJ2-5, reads SQTIHQWPATLVQPVGSPLSLECTVEGTSNPNLYWYRQAAGRGLQLLFYSVGIGQISSEVPQNLSASRPQDRQFILSSKKLLLSDSGFYLCAWSSLRETQYFGPGTRLLVL.

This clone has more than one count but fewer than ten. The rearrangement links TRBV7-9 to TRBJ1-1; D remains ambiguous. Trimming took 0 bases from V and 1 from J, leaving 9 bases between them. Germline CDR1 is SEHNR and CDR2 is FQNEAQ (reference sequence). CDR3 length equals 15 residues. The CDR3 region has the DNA TGTGCCAGCAGCTTAGCGGGCCCAGCGAACACTGAAGCTTTCTTT. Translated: CASSLAGPANTEAFF.

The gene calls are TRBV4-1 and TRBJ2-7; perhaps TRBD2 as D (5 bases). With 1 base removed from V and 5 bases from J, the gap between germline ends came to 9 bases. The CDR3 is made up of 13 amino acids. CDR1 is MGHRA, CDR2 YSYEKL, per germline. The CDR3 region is CASSQGTGDEQYF. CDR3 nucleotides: TGCGCCAGCAGCCAAGGAACCGGGGACGAGCAGTACTTC.